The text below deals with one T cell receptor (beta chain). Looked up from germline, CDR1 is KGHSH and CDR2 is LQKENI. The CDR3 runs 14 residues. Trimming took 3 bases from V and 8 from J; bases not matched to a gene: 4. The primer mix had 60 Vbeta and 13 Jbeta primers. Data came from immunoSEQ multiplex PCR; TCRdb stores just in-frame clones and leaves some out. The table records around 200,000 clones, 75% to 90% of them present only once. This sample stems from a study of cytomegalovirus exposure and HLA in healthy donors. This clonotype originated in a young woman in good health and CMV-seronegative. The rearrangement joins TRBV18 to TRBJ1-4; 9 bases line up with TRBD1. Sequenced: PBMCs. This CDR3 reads CASSPGQGVEKLFF. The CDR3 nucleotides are TGTGCCAGCTCACCGGGACAGGGTGTGGAAAAACTGTTTTTT.